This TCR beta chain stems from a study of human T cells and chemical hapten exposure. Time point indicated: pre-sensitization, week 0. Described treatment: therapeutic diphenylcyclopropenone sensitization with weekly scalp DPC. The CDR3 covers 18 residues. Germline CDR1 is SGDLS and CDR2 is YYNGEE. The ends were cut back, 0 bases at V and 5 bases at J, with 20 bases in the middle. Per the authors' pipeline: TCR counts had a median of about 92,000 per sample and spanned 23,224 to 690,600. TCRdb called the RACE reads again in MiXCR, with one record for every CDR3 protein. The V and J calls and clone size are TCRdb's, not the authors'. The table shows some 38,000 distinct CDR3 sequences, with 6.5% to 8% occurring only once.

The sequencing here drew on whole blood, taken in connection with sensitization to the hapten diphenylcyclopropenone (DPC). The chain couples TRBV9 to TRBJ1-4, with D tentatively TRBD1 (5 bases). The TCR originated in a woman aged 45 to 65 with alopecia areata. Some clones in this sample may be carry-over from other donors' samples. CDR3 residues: CASSVGVDHRGPNEKLFF. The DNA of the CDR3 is TGTGCCAGCAGCGTAGGTGTGGACCATAGGGGCCCGAATGAAAAACTGTTTTTT.